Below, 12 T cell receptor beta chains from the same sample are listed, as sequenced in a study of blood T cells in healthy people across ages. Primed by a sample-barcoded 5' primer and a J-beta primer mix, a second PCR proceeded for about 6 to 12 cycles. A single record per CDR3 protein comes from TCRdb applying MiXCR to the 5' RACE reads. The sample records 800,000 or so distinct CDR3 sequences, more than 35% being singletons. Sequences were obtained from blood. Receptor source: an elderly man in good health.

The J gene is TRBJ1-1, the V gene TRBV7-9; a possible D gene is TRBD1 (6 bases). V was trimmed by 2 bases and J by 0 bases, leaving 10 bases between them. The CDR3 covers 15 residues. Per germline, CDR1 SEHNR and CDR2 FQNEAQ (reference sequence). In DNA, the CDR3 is TGTGCCAGCAGCTTAAGCAGACAGGTGAACACTGAAGCTTTCTTT. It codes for CASSLSRQVNTEAFF.

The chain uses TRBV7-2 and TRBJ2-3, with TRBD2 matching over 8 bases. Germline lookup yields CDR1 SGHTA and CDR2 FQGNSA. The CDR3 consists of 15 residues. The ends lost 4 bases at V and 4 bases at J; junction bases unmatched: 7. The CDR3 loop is CASSSPGTSADTQYF. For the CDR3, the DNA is TGTGCCAGCAGCTCCCCTGGGACTAGTGCAGATACGCAGTATTTT.

The CDR3 is CASSQRRGEVRNTEAFF. CDR3 bases: TGTGCCAGTAGCCAGAGACGGGGGGAAGTAAGGAACACTGAAGCTTTCTTT. V and J are TRBV19 and TRBJ1-1, with a tentative D call TRBD1 (5 bases). Looked up from germline, CDR1 is LNHDA and CDR2 is SQIVND (reference sequence). V was pared by 6 bases and J by 1 base, with 21 bases between. This CDR3 has 17 amino acids.

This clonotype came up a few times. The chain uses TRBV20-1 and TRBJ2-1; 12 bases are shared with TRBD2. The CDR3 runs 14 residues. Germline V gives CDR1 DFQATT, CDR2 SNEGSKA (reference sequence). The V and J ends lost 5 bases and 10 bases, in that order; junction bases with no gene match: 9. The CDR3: CSAFRTSGAAEQFF. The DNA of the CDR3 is TGCAGTGCTTTTAGGACTAGCGGGGCTGCCGAGCAGTTCTTC.

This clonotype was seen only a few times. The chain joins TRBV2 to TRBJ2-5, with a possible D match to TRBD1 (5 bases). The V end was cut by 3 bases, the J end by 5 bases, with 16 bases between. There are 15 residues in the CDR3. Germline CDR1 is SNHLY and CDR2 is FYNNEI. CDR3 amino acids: CASSDGGHQSETQYF. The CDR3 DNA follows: TGTGCCAGCAGTGACGGTGGACACCAATCGGAGACCCAGTACTTC.

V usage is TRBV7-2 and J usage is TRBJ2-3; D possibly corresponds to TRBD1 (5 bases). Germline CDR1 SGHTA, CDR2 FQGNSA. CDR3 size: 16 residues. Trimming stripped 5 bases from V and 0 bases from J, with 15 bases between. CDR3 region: CASSLTAAGSTDTQYF. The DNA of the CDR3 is TGTGCCAGCAGCCTCACCGCGGCAGGGAGCACAGATACGCAGTATTTT.

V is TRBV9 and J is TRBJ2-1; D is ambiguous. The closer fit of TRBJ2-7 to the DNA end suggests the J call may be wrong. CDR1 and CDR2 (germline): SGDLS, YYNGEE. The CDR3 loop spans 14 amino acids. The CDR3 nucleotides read TGTGCCAGCACGGCGGAGAGCTCCTACAATGAGCAGTACTTC. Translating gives CASTAESSYNEQYF.

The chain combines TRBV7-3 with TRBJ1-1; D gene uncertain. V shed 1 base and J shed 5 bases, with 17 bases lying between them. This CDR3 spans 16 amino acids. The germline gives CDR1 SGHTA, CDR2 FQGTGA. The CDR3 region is CASSLNRPGSATEAFF. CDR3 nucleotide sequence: TGTGCCAGCAGCTTAAATAGACCAGGCTCGGCGACTGAAGCTTTCTTT.

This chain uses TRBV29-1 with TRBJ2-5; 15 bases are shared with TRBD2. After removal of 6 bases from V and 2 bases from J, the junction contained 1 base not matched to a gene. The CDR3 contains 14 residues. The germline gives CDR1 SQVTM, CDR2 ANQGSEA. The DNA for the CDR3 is TGCAGCGTAGGGACTAGCGGGAGGCAAGAGACCCAGTACTTC. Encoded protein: CSVGTSGRQETQYF.

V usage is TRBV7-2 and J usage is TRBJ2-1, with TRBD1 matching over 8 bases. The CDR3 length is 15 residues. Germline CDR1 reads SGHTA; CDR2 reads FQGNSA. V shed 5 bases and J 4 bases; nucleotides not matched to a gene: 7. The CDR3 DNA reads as TGTGCCAGCAGCCCGGACAGGGTCATGTACAATGAGCAGTTCTTC. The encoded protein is CASSPDRVMYNEQFF.

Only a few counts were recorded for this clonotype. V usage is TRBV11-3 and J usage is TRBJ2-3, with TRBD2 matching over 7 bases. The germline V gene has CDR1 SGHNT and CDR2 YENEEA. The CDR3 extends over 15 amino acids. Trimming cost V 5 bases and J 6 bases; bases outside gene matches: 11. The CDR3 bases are TGTGCCAGCAGCCTGGGTGCGGGACTATACGATACGCAGTATTTT. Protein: CASSLGAGLYDTQYF.

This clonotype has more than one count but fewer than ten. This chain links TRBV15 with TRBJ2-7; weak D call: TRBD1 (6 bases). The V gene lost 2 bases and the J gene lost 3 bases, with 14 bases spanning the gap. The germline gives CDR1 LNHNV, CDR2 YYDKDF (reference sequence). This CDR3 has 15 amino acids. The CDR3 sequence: CATSRTGTSYYEQYF. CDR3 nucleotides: TGTGCCACCAGCAGAACCGGGACAAGCTACTACGAGCAGTACTTC. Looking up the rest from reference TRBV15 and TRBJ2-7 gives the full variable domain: DAMVIQNPRYQVTQFGKPVTLSCSQTLNHNVMYWYQQKSSQAPKLLFHYYDKDFNNEADTPDNFQSRRPNTSFCFLDIRSPGLGDTAMYLCATSRTGTSYYEQYFGPGTRLTVT.